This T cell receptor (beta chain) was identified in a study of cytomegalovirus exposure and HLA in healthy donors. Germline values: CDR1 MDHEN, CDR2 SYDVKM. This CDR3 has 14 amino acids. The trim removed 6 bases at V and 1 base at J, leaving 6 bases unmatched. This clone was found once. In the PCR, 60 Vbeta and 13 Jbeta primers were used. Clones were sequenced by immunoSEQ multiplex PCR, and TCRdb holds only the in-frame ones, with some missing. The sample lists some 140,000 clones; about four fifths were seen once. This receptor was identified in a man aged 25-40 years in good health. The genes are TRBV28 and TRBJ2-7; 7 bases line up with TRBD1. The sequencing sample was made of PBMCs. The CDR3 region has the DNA TGTGCCAGCAGGTCAACAGGGGAGTCCTACGAGCAGTACTTC. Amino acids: CASRSTGESYEQYF. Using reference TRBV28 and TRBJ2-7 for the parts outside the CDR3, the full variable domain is DVKVTQSSRYLVKRTGEKVFLECVQDMDHENMFWYRQDPGLGLRLIYFSYDVKMKEKGDIPEGYSVSREKKERFSLILESASTNQTSMYLCASRSTGESYEQYFGPGTRLTVT.